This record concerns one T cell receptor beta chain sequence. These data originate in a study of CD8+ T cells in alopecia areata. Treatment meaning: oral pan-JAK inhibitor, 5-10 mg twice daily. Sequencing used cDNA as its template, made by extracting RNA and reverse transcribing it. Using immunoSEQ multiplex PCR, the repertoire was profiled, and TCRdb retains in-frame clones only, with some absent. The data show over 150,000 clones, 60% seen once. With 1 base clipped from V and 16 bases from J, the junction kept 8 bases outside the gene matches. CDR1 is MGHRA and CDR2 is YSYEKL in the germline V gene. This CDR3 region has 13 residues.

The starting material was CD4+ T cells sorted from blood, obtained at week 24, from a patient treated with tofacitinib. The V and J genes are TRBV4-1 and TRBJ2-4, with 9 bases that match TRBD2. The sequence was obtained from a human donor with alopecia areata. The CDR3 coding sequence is TGCGCCAGCAGCCAAGTCGGTCTAGCGGGGCTTTACTTC. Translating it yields CASSQVGLAGLYF.